The 23 T cell receptor beta chains below all came from one sample that was sequenced in a study of blood T cell repertoires in COVID-19 (dated by TCRdb to 2018 to 2020). Libraries were built with the immunoSEQ multiplex PCR assay. In its TCRdb copy, this immuneACCESS table keeps in-frame sequences only and misses some clones. Where compared with another copy, unresolved V genes explain less than half of these, and the others have no known cause. Counted in this sample were under 200,000 clones; around 80% of them appeared once. In total, the top ten clones hold roughly 6.7% of the sample. Sequences were obtained from peripheral blood. The receptors derive from a man between 60 and 70 years old with acute or convalescent COVID-19.

The count of this clone is one. The V gene is TRBV5-1, the J gene TRBJ1-2, with 8 bases lining up with TRBD1. In germline, CDR1 is SGHRS, CDR2 YFSETQ. This CDR3 has 15 residues. V gave up 1 base and J gave up 2 bases; unmatched junction bases: 4. The CDR3 here is CASSLQTGVNYGYTF. The CDR3 region has the DNA TGCGCCAGCAGCTTGCAGACAGGGGTGAACTATGGCTACACCTTC.

This clone was recorded a few times. Other DNA sequences in this sample translate to the same CDR3. The chain couples TRBV6-2 or TRBV6-3 to TRBJ2-3; 12 bases match TRBD2. The germline V gene encodes CDR1 MNHEY and CDR2 SVGEGT. This CDR3 region has 16 residues. V shed 6 bases and J 0 bases; nucleotides not matched to a gene: 4. CDR3 DNA sequence: TGTGCCAGCAGCTTGACTAGCGGGGGAAGCACAGATACGCAGTATTTT. Encoded protein: CASSLTSGGSTDTQYF.

The chain combines TRBV14 with TRBJ1-2; maybe TRBD1 (5 bases). The V and J ends lost 4 bases and 1 base respectively, with 13 bases between them. The CDR3 covers 15 residues. Per germline, CDR1 SGHDN and CDR2 FVKESK. In DNA form, the CDR3 reads TGTGCCAGCAGCCCCGCTGGGGCCTTTAACTATGGCTACACCTTC. This sequence encodes CASSPAGAFNYGYTF.

In its sample, this clone was seen once. The genes are TRBV18 and TRBJ1-4; weak D call: TRBD1 (5 bases). This CDR3 comprises 16 residues. Trimming left V 2 bases short and J 0 bases short, with 10 bases between. The germline CDR1 and CDR2 sequences are KGHSH and LQKENI. The CDR3 DNA is TGTGCCAGCTCACCAGAACAGGTTGCAACTAATGAAAAACTGTTTTTT. This translates into CASSPEQVATNEKLFF.

The chain couples TRBV12-2 to TRBJ2-4; the D call of TRBD1 is as the table states it, not checked on the DNA. TRBV12-2 is noted as a pseudogene. The CDR3 spans 14 residues. As DNA, the CDR3 is TGTGCAAGTCGCTCTTCCGACAGGGCAAACATTCAGTACTTC. Translation: CASRSSDRANIQYF.

The V and J genes are TRBV6-6 and TRBJ1-2; the match to TRBD1 covers 7 bases. After removal of 6 bases from V and 5 bases from J, the junction contained 3 bases not matched to a gene. CDR1 MNHNY and CDR2 SVGAGI come from the germline V gene (reference sequence). This CDR3 has 12 residues. In DNA form, the CDR3 reads TGTGCCAGCAGGTCGACAGGGTATGGCTACACCTTC. Protein product: CASRSTGYGYTF.

This sequence joins TRBV5-1 and TRBJ1-4; a possible D gene is TRBD1 (5 bases). The CDR3 runs to 14 residues. The germline V gene has CDR1 SGHRS and CDR2 YFSETQ. V dropped 0 bases and J dropped 6 bases, with 9 bases sitting between them. The CDR3 DNA follows: TGCGCCAGCAGCTTGGGGCAGGGTGATGAAAAACTGTTTTTT. This sequence encodes CASSLGQGDEKLFF. Using reference TRBV5-1 and TRBJ1-4 for the parts outside the CDR3, the full variable domain is KAGVTQTPRYLIKTRGQQVTLSCSPISGHRSVSWYQQTPGQGLQFLFEYFSETQRNKGNFPGRFSGRQFSNSRSEMNVSTLELGDSALYLCASSLGQGDEKLFFGSGTQLSVL.

The chain employs TRBV9 and TRBJ2-7, with D possibly TRBD2 on 5 matching bases. CDR1 SGDLS and CDR2 YYNGEE come from the germline V gene. Deletions cut 0 bases from V and 3 bases from J, with 10 bases between. There are 14 residues in the CDR3. CDR3 sequence reads: CASSVGGSDYEQYF. In nucleotides, the CDR3 is TGTGCCAGCAGCGTAGGGGGTAGCGACTACGAGCAGTACTTC.

This clone was found a few times. The gene calls are TRBV2 and TRBJ2-2; D is possibly TRBD2 (6 bases). Per the germline V gene, CDR1 is SNHLY and CDR2 is FYNNEI. Trimming stripped 3 bases from V and 5 bases from J, with 13 bases between. CDR3 length: 15 residues. The CDR3: CASSEWAGITGELFF. The DNA of the CDR3 is TGTGCCAGCAGTGAGTGGGCGGGGATTACCGGGGAGCTGTTTTTT.

V and J are TRBV10-3 and TRBJ1-2; a possible D gene is TRBD1 (6 bases). V dropped 3 bases and J dropped 4 bases, with 12 bases sitting between them. CDR1 ENHRY and CDR2 SYGVKD come from the germline V gene. The CDR3 length is 14 residues. The CDR3 coding sequence is TGTGCCATCAGTGATATAAGGGGGTCCTATGGCTACACCTTC. Protein: CAISDIRGSYGYTF.

CDR3 amino acids: CAISESARDTQYF. CDR3 DNA sequence: TGTGCCATCAGTGAGTCGGCACGAGATACGCAGTATTTT. This chain uses TRBV10-3 with TRBJ2-3; D is unresolved. Germline V gene sequence: CDR1 ENHRY, CDR2 SYGVKD. The CDR3 sequence is 13 residues long. Deletions cut 0 bases from V and 5 bases from J, with 6 bases between.

V usage is TRBV27 and J usage is TRBJ2-7; TRBD1 might be the D (6 bases). This CDR3 comprises 14 residues. The germline gives CDR1 MNHEY, CDR2 SMNVEV (reference sequence). V lost 2 bases and J lost 0, with 8 bases in between. CDR3 in DNA: TGTGCCAGCAGTTTAACAGGGATCTCCTACGAGCAGTACTTC. Translated, it gives CASSLTGISYEQYF.

The chain recombines TRBV30 with TRBJ1-2; 7 bases are shared with TRBD1. The CDR3 is 15 residues long. CDR1 and CDR2 (germline): GTSNPN, SVGIG (reference sequence). V was pared by 1 base and J by 8 bases, with 13 bases of the junction left unmatched. The CDR3 sequence: CAWSATGEGVKGYTF. DNA of the CDR3: TGTGCCTGGAGTGCCACAGGGGAAGGGGTTAAGGGCTACACCTTC.

This clone has just a few counts. V gene TRBV4-3 combines with J gene TRBJ1-5, with D possibly matching TRBD1 (6 bases). There are 15 residues in the CDR3. Trimming pared 0 bases from V and 5 bases from J, leaving 11 bases between. The germline gives CDR1 LGHNA, CDR2 YSLEER. In DNA, the CDR3 is TGCGCCAGCAGCCAAGAAGGACAGCCCGATCAGCCCCAGCATTTT. This codes for CASSQEGQPDQPQHF.

The chain recombines TRBV11-2 with TRBJ2-7, with D possibly TRBD2 on 6 matching bases. The CDR3 is 16 residues long. V was shortened by 5 bases and J by 0 bases, with 17 bases between the two germline ends. Germline V lookup: CDR1 SGHAT, CDR2 FQNNGV. CDR3 nucleotide sequence: TGTGCCAGCAGCGGCATTGGGGGGTCTCCCTCCTACGAGCAGTACTTC. It yields the protein CASSGIGGSPSYEQYF.

The V call is TRBV7-9, the J call TRBJ2-3; maybe TRBD2 (6 bases). Per the germline V gene, CDR1 is SEHNR and CDR2 is FQNEAQ (reference sequence). With 5 bases removed from V and 3 bases from J, the gap between germline ends came to 15 bases. The CDR3 has 15 amino acids. The CDR3 coding sequence is TGTGCCAGCAGCATGGGAGGTGGGGGAACAGATACGCAGTATTTT. Amino acid sequence: CASSMGGGGTDTQYF.

In DNA form, the CDR3 reads TGCGCCAGCAGTAGTGGAGGGCCTACCTACGAGCAGTACTTC. Protein: CASSSGGPTYEQYF. The chain has TRBV5-1 and TRBJ2-7; possible D gene TRBD2, 6 bases. Between the trimmed V and J ends, which lost 5 bases and 2 bases, there was a span of 14 bases. The CDR3 sequence is 14 residues long. The germline V gene encodes CDR1 SGHRS and CDR2 YFSETQ.

V usage is TRBV7-9 and J usage is TRBJ1-1, with D possibly matching TRBD1 (5 bases). CDR3 length: 12 residues. Germline loops: CDR1 SEHNR, CDR2 FQNEAQ (reference sequence). The ends were cut back, 3 bases at V and 4 bases at J, with 6 bases in the middle. CDR3 in DNA: TGTGCCAGCAGCTTTGGGGCCACTGAAGCTTTCTTT. This sequence encodes CASSFGATEAFF.

V gene TRBV5-1 combines with J gene TRBJ2-1; TRBD2 agrees at 11 bases. This CDR3 has 15 residues. The ends lost 4 bases at V and 4 bases at J; junction bases unmatched: 4. Germline CDR1 reads SGHRS; CDR2 reads YFSETQ. CDR3 nucleotides: TGCGCCAGCAGCACCATAGCGGGAGGGTACAATGAGCAGTTCTTC. Residues: CASSTIAGGYNEQFF.

This clone was seen just once. The rearrangement uses TRBV11-2 and TRBJ2-7; 13 positions agree with TRBD2. The CDR3 length is 17 residues. Trimming took 5 bases from V and 3 from J; bases not matched to a gene: 10. Germline V CDR1 and CDR2: SGHAT, FQNNGV. CDR3 bases: TGTGCCAGCAGCAGACAACGGAGACTAGCGGGAGGCTACGAGCAGTACTTC. Translation: CASSRQRRLAGGYEQYF.

The gene calls are TRBV6-6 and TRBJ1-4; 7 nucleotides agree with TRBD1. The CDR3 sequence is 14 residues long. With V trimmed by 8 bases and J by 4 bases, 7 bases remained unmatched. The germline V gene has CDR1 MNHNY and CDR2 SVGAGI (reference sequence). CDR3 sequence: CASATGDGNEKLFF. In nucleotides, the CDR3 is TGTGCCAGCGCAACAGGGGATGGTAATGAAAAACTGTTTTTT.

The chain carries TRBV30 and TRBJ1-2; TRBD1 agrees at 9 bases. V was clipped by 2 bases and J by 5 bases; unmatched bases: 6. The CDR3 has 14 amino acids. Germline CDR1 and CDR2: GTSNPN and SVGIG (reference sequence). The CDR3 here is CAWSFTGTGYGYTF. The CDR3 nucleotides are TGTGCCTGGAGTTTCACGGGGACAGGGTATGGCTACACCTTC.

The chain has TRBV6-1 and TRBJ1-1, with D perhaps TRBD1 (6 bases). Looked up from germline, CDR1 is MNHNS and CDR2 is SASEGT. Trimming left V 3 bases short and J 6 bases short, with 11 bases between. The CDR3 totals 13 residues. CDR3 residues: CASSDQGWAEAFF. CDR3 coding DNA: TGTGCCAGCAGTGATCAGGGGTGGGCTGAAGCTTTCTTT.